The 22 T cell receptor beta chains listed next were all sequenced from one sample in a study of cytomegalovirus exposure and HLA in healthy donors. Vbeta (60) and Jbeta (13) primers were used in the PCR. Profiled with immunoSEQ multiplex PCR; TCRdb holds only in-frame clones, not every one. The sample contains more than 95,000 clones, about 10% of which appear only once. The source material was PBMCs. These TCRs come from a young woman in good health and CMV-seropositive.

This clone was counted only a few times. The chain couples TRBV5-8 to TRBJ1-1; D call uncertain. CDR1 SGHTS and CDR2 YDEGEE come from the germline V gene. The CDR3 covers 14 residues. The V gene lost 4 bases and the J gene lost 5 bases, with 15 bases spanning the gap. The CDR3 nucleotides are TGTGCCAGCAGCCCAAGGACCGGAGGGACTGAAGCTTTCTTT. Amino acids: CASSPRTGGTEAFF.

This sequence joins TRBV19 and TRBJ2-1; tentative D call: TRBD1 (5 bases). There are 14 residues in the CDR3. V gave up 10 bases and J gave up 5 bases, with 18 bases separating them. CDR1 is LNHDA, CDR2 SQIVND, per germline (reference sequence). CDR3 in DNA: TGTGCCACCCTGGGGCATCCAACAAACAATGAGCAGTTCTTC. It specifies CATLGHPTNNEQFF.

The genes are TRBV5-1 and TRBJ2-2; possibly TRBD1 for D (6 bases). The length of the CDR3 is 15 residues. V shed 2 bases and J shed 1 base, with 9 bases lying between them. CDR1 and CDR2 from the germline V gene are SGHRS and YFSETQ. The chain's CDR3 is CASSLGGLNTGELFF. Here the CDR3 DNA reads TGCGCCAGCAGCTTAGGGGGATTGAACACCGGGGAGCTGTTTTTT. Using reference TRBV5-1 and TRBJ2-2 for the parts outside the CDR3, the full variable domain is KAGVTQTPRYLIKTRGQQVTLSCSPISGHRSVSWYQQTPGQGLQFLFEYFSETQRNKGNFPGRFSGRQFSNSRSEMNVSTLELGDSALYLCASSLGGLNTGELFFGEGSRLTVL.

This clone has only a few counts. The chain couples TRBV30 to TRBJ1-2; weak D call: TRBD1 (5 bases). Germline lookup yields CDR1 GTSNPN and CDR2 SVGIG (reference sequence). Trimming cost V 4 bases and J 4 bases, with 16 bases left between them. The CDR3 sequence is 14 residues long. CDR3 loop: CAWKVSGKIYGYTF. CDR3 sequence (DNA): TGTGCCTGGAAGGTATCAGGGAAGATCTATGGCTACACCTTC.

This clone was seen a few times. The CDR3 protein is CASSLGGGGTGSYEQYF. CDR3 DNA: TGTGCCAGCAGCCTCGGCGGAGGGGGGACAGGGTCCTACGAGCAGTACTTC. The rearrangement joins TRBV9 to TRBJ2-7, with TRBD1 matching 9 bases. The CDR3 contains 17 residues. Germline lookup yields CDR1 SGDLS and CDR2 YYNGEE. The trim removed 4 bases at V and 1 base at J, leaving 12 bases unmatched.

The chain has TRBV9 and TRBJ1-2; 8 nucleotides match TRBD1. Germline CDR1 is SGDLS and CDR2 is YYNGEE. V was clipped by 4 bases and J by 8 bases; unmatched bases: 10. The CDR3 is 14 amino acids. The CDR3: CASSPLTGVEGYTF. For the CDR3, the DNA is TGTGCCAGCAGCCCACTGACAGGGGTCGAGGGCTACACCTTC. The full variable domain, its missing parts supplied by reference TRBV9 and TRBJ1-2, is DSGVTQTPKHLITATGQRVTLRCSPRSGDLSVYWYQQSLDQGLQFLIQYYNGEERAKGNILERFSAQQFPDLHSELNLSSLELGDSALYFCASSPLTGVEGYTFGSGTRLTVV.

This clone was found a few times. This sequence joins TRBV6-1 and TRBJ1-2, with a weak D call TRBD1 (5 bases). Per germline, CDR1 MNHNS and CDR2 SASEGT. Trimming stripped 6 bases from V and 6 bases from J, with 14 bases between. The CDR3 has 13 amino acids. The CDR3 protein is CASRPQGTHGYTF. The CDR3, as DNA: TGTGCCAGCAGACCCCAGGGAACCCATGGCTACACCTTC.

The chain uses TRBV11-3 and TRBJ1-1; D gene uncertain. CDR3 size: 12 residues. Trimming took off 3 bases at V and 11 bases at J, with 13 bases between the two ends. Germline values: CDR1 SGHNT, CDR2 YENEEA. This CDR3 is CASSLQTASAFF. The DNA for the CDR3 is TGTGCCAGCAGCTTGCAGACTGCTTCGGCTTTCTTT.

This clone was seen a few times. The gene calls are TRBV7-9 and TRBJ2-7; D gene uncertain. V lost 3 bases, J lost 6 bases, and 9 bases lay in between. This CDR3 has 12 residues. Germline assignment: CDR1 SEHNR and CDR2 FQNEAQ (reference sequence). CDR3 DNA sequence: TGTGCCAGCAGCTTTTCCCTCTTCGAGCAGTACTTC. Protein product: CASSFSLFEQYF.

In DNA form, the CDR3 reads TGCGCCAGCAGCGATCAGGGGGATGGCTACACCTTC. This encodes CASSDQGDGYTF. The rearrangement uses TRBV5-1 and TRBJ1-2, with 7 bases aligning to TRBD1. The CDR3 runs 12 residues. The V gene's germline CDR1 is SGHRS and CDR2 YFSETQ. With 4 bases clipped from V and 6 bases from J, the junction kept 3 bases outside the gene matches.

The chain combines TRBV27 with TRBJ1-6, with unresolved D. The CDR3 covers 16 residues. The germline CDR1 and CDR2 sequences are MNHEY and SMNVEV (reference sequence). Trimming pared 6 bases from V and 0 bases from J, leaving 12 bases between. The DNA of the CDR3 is TGTGCCAGCAGGCCGGGAGCCAACTCCTATAATTCACCCCTCCACTTT. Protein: CASRPGANSYNSPLHF.

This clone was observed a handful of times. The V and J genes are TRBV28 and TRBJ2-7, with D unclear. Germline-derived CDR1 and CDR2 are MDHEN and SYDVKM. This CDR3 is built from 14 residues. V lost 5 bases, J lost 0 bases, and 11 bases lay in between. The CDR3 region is CASSVNGLSYEQYF. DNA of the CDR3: TGTGCCAGCAGTGTAAACGGTCTCTCCTACGAGCAGTACTTC.

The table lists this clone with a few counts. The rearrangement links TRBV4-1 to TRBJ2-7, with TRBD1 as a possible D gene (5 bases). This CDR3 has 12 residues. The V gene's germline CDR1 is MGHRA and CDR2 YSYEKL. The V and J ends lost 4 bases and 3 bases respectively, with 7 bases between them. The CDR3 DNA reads TGCGCCAGCAGCCCTCAGGGCTACGAGCAGTACTTC. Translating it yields CASSPQGYEQYF.

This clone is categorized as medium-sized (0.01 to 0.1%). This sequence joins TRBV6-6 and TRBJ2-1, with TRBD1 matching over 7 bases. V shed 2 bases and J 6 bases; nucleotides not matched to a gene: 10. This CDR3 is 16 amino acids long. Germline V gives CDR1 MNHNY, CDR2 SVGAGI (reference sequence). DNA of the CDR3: TGTGCCAGCAGTTACACCGCCAGGGGGAGTGGCAATGAGCAGTTCTTC. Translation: CASSYTARGSGNEQFF.

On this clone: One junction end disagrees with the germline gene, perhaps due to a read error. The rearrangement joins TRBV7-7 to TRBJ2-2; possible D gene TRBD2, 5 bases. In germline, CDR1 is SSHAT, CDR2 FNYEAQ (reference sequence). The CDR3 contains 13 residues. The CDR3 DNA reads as TGTGCTAGCAGTGAGACGGGGACCGGGGAGCTGTTTTTT. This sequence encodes CASSETGTGELFF.

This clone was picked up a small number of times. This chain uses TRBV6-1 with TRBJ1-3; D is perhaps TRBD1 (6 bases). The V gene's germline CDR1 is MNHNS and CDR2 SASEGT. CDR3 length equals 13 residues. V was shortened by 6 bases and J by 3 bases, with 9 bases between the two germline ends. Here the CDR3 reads CASRGAGGNTIYF. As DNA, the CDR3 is TGTGCCAGCAGGGGGGCGGGTGGAAACACCATATATTTT.

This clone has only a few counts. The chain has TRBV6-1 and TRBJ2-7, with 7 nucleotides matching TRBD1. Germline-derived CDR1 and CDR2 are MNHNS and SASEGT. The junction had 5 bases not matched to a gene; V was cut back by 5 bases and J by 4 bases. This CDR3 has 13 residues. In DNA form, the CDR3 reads TGTGCCAGCAGTTCCCGACAGGGTTACGAGCAGTACTTC. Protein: CASSSRQGYEQYF.

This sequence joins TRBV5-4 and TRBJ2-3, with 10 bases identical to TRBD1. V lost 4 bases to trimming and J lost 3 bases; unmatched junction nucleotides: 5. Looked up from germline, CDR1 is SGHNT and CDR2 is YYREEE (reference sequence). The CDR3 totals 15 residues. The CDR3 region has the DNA TGTGCCAGCAGCCGAACGGGACAGGGGACAGATACGCAGTATTTT. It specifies CASSRTGQGTDTQYF.

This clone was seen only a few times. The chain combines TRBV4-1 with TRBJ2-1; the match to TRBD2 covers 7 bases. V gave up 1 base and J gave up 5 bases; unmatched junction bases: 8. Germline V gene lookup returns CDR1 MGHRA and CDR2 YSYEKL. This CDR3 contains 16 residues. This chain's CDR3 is CASSQVGGISDNEQFF. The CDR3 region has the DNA TGCGCCAGCAGCCAAGTCGGGGGGATATCCGACAATGAGCAGTTCTTC.

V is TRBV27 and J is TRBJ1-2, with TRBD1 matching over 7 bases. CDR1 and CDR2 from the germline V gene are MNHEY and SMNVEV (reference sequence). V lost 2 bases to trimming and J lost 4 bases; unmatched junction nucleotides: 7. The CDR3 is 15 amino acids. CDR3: CASSLNDRALYGYTF. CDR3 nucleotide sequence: TGTGCCAGCAGTTTAAACGACAGGGCCCTCTATGGCTACACCTTC.

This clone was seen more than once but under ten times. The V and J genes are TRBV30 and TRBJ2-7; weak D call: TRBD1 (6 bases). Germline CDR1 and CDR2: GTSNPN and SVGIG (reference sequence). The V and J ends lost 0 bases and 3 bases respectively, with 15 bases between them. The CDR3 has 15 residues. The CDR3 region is CAWSVIRTDIYEQYF. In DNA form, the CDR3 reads TGTGCCTGGAGTGTAATTAGGACAGACATCTACGAGCAGTACTTC.

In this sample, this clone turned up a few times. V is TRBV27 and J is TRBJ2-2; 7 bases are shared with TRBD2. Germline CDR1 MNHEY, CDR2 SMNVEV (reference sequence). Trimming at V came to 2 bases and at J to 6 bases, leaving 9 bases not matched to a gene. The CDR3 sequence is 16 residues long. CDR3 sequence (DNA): TGTGCCAGCAGTTTAAAACGAGGGAGGGGCGCCGGGGAGCTGTTTTTT. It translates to CASSLKRGRGAGELFF.